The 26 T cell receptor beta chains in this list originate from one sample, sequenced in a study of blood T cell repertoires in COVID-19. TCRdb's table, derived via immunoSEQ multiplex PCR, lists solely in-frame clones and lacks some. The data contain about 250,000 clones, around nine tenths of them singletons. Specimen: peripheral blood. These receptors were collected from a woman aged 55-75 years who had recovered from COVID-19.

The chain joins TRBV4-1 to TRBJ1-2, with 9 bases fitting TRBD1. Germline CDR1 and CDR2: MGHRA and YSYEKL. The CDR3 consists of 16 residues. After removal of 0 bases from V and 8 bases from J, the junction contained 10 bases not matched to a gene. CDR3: CASSQDLVGTGIGYTF. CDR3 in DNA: TGCGCCAGCAGCCAAGATTTGGTGGGGACAGGGATAGGCTACACCTTC.

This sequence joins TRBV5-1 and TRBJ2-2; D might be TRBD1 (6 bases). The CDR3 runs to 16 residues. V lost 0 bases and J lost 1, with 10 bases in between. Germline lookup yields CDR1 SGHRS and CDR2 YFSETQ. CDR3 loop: CASSLDTTGNTGELFF. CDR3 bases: TGCGCCAGCAGCTTGGATACGACAGGGAACACCGGGGAGCTGTTTTTT.

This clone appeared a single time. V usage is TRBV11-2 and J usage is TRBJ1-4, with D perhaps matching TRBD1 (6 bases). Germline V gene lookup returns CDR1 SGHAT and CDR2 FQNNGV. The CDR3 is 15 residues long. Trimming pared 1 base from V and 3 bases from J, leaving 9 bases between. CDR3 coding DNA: TGTGCCAGCAGCTTAGTAGGGGGGGCTAATGAAAAACTGTTTTTT. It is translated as CASSLVGGANEKLFF.

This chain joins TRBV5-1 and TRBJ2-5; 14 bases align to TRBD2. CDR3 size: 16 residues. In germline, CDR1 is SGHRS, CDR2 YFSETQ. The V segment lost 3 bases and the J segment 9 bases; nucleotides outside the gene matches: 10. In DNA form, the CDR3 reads TGCGCCAGCAGCTCGGGACTAGCGGGGGCCCCAGGGGCCCAGTACTTC. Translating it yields CASSSGLAGAPGAQYF.

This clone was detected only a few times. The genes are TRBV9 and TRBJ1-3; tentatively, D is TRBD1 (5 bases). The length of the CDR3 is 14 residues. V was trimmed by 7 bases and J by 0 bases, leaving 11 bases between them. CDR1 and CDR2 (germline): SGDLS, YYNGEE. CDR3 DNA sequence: TGTGCCAGCGGGGCCACCTACTCTGGAAACACCATATATTTT. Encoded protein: CASGATYSGNTIYF.

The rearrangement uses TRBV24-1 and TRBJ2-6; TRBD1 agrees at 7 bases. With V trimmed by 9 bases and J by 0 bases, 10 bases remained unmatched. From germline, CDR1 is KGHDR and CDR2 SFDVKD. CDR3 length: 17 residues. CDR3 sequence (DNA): TGTGCCACCGGACACTTGTCAGGGGGCTCTGGGGCCAACGTCCTGACTTTC. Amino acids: CATGHLSGGSGANVLTF.

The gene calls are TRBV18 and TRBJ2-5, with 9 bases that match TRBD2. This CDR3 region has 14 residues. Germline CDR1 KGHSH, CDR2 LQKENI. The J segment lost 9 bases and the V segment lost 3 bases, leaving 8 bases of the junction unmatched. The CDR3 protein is CASSPESGGLAQYF. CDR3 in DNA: TGTGCCAGCTCACCGGAAAGCGGGGGGTTGGCCCAGTACTTC.

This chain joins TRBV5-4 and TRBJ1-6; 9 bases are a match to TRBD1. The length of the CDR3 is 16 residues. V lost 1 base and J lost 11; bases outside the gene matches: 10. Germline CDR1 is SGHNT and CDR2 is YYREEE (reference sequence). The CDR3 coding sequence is TGTGCCAGCAGCTTGCCCCTAACAGGGGGCGTTGCACCCCTCCACTTT. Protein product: CASSLPLTGGVAPLHF. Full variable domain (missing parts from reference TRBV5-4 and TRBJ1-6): ETGVTQSPTHLIKTRGQQVTLRCSSQSGHNTVSWYQQALGQGPQFIFQYYREEENGRGNFPPRFSGLQFPNYSSELNVNALELDDSALYLCASSLPLTGGVAPLHFGNGTRLTVT.

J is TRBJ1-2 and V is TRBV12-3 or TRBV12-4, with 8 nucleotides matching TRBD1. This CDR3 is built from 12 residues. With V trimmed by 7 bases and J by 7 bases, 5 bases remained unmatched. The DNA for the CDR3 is TGTGCCAGCACCTCGGGACAGGTTGGCTACACCTTC. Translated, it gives CASTSGQVGYTF.

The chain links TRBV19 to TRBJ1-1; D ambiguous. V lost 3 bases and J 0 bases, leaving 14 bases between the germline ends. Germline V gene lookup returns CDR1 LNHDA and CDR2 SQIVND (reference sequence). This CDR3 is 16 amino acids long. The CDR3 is CASSIFGMRVNTEAFF. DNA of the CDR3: TGTGCCAGTAGTATTTTCGGCATGAGGGTGAACACTGAAGCTTTCTTT.

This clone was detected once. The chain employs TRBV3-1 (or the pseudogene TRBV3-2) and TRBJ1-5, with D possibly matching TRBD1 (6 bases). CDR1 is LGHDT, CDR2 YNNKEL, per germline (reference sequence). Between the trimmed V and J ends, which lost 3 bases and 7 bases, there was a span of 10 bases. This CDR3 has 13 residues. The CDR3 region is CASSQIDRQPQHF. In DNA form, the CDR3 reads TGTGCCAGCAGCCAGATAGACAGGCAGCCCCAGCATTTT.

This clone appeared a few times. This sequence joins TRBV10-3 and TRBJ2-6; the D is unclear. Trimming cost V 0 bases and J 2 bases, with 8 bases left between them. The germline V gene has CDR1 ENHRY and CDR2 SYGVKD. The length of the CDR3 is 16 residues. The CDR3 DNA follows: TGTGCCATCAGTGAGTCGGTGCAGACTGGGGCCAACGTCCTGACTTTC. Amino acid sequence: CAISESVQTGANVLTF.

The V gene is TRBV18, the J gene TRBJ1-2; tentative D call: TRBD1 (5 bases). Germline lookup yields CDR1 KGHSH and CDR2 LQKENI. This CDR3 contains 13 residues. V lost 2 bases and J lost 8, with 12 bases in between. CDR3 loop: CASSPVQGVGYTF. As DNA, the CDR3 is TGTGCCAGCTCACCAGTGCAGGGCGTCGGCTACACCTTC. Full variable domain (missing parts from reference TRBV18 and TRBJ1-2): NAGVMQNPRHLVRRRGQEARLRCSPMKGHSHVYWYRQLPEEGLKFMVYLQKENIIDESGMPKERFSAEFPKEGPSILRIQQVVRGDSAAYFCASSPVQGVGYTFGSGTRLTVV.

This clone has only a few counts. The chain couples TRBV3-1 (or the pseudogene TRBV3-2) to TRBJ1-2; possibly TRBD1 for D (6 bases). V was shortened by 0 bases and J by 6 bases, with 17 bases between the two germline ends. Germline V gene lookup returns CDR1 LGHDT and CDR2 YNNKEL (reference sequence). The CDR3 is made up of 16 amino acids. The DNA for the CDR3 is TGTGCCAGCAGCCAAGAGAGGGGTAGCAGGGGAGATGGCTACACCTTC. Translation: CASSQERGSRGDGYTF.

The CDR3 sequence is CASRPFGGGAGETQYF. The CDR3 DNA sequence: TGTGCCAGTAGGCCCTTTGGCGGGGGGGCCGGTGAGACCCAGTACTTC. J is TRBJ2-5 and V is TRBV19; 9 nucleotides agree with TRBD2. Germline V CDR1 and CDR2: LNHDA, SQIVND (reference sequence). This CDR3 comprises 16 residues. Trimming took 6 bases from V and 5 from J; bases not matched to a gene: 13.

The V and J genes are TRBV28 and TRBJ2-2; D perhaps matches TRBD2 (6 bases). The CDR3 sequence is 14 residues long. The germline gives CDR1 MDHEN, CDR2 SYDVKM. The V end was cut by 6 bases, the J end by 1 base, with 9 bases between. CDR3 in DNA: TGTGCCAGCAGGGTGGGACTGAACACCGGGGAGCTGTTTTTT. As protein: CASRVGLNTGELFF.

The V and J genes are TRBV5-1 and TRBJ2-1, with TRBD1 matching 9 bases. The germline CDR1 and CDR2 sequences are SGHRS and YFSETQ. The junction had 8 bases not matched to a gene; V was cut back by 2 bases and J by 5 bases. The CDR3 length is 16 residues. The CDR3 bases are TGCGCCAGCAGCTTTCCGACAGGGGGTGCCAACAATGAGCAGTTCTTC. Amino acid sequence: CASSFPTGGANNEQFF. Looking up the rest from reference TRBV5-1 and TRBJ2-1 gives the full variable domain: KAGVTQTPRYLIKTRGQQVTLSCSPISGHRSVSWYQQTPGQGLQFLFEYFSETQRNKGNFPGRFSGRQFSNSRSEMNVSTLELGDSALYLCASSFPTGGANNEQFFGPGTRLTVL.

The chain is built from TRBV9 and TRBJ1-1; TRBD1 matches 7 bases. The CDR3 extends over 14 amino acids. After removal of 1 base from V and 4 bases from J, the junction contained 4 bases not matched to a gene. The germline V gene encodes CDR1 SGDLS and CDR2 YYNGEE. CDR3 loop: CASSVTGVGTEAFF. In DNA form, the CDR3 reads TGTGCCAGCAGCGTAACAGGGGTCGGCACTGAAGCTTTCTTT.

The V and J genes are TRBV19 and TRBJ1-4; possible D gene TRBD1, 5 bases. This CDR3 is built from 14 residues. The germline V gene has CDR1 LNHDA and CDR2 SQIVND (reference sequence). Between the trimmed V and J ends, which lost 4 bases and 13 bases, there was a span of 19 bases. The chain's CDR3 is CASSRPGLMWGLFF. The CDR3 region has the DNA TGTGCCAGTAGTAGACCGGGACTCATGTGGGGACTGTTTTTT.

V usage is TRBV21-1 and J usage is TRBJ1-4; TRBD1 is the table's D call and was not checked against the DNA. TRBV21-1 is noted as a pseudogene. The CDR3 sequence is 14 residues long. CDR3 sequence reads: CASSKTDRNEKLFF. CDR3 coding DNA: TGTGCCAGCAGCAAGACGGACAGGAATGAAAAACTGTTTTTT.

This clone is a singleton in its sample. The CDR3 DNA reads as TGTGCCAGCAGTGAAGCCCTACTTATGCGGGGGCGACGTACCGGGGAGCTGTTTTTT. It yields the protein CASSEALLMRGRRTGELFF. The V gene is TRBV2, the J gene TRBJ2-2, with D perhaps matching TRBD2 (7 bases). Germline CDR1 reads SNHLY; CDR2 reads FYNNEI. This CDR3 spans 19 amino acids. The germline V and J ends were trimmed by 0 bases and 5 bases, with 22 bases remaining between them.

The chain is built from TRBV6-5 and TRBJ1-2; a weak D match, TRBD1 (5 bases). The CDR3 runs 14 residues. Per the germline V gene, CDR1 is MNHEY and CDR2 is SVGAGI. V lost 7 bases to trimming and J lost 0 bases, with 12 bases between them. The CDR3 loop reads CASIGAATNYGYTF. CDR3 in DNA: TGTGCCAGCATAGGGGCAGCAACTAACTATGGCTACACCTTC.

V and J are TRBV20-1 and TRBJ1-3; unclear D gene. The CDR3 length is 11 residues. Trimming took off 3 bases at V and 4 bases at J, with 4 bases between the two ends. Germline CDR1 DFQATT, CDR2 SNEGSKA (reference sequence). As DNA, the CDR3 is TGCAGTGCTAGCGTAGGAAACACCATATATTTT. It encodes CSASVGNTIYF.

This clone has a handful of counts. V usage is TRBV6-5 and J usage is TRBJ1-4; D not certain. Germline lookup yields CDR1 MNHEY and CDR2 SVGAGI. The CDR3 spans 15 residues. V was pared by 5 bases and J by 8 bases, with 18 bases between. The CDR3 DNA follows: TGTGCCAGCAGTAATCCGGGTGTGGCAGAGGAAAAACTGTTTTTT. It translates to CASSNPGVAEEKLFF.

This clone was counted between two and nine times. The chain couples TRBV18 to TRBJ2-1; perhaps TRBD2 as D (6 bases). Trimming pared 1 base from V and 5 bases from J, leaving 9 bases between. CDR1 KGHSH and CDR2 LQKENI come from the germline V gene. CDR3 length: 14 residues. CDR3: CASSPQGLHNEQFF. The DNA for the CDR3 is TGTGCCAGCTCACCACAGGGACTTCACAATGAGCAGTTCTTC.

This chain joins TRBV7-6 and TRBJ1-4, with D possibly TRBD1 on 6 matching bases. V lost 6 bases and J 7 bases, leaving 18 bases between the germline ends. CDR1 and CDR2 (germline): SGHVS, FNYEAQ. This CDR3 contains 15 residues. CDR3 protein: CASSQRAGEGEKLFF. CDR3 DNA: TGTGCCAGCAGTCAAAGGGCAGGGGAGGGTGAAAAACTGTTTTTT.